This TCR beta chain was identified during a study of blood T cell repertoires in COVID-19. Trimming removed 5 bases from V and 0 bases from J, with 13 bases in between. Germline-derived CDR1 and CDR2 are LNHDA and SQIVND (reference sequence). CDR3 length: 16 amino acids. Per the authors' pipeline: Estimation of nucleated cell counts relied on the amplification of reference gene primers. Measured with immunoSEQ multiplex PCR; TCRdb has only the in-frame clones, and not every one. The V and J calls and clone size are taken from that table; D and trimming were inferred from the DNA. The table lists 120,000 or so clones, roughly 69% of them singletons, with 2.2% in the top ten.

The specimen sequenced was peripheral blood. The TCR originated in a woman in her seventies with acute or convalescent COVID-19. The chain recombines TRBV19 with TRBJ2-2, with D possibly being TRBD1 (6 bases). CDR3 protein: CASSPWTETNTGELFF. CDR3 nucleotides: TGTGCCAGTAGTCCGTGGACAGAAACGAACACCGGGGAGCTGTTTTTT.